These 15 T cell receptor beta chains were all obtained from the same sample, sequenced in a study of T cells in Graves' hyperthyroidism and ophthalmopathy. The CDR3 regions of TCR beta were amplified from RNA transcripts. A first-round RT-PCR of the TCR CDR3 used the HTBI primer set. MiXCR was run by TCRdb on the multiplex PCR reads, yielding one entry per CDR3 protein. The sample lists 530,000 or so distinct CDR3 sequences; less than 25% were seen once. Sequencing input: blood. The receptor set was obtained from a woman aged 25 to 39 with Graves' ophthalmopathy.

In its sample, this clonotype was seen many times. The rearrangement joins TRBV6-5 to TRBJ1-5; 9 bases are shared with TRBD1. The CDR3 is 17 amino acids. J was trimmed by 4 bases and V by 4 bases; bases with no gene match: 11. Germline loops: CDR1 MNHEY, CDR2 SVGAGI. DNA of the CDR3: TGTGCCAGCAGTTCAGCGGGACAGGGTTTGAGGAATCAGCCCCAGCATTTT. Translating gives CASSSAGQGLRNQPQHF.

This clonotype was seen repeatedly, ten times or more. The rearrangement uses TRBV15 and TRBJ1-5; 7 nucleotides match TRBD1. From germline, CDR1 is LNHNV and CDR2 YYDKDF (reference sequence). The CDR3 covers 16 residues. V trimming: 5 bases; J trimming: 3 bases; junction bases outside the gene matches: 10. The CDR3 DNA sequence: TGTGCCACCAGCTACGGAGACAGGGTTGACAATCAGCCCCAGCATTTT. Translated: CATSYGDRVDNQPQHF.

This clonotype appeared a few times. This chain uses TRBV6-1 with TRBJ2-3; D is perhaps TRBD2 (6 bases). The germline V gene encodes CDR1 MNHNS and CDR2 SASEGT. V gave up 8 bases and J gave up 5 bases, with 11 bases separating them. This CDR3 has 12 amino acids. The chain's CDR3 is CASGTEGDTQYF. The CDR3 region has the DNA TGTGCCAGCGGGACGGAGGGAGATACGCAGTATTTT.

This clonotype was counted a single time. The CDR3 region has the DNA TGCAGTGCTAGAATCCCCGGGAGGATAACCTACGAGCAGTACTTC. It translates to CSARIPGRITYEQYF. The gene calls are TRBV20-1 and TRBJ2-7; 7 bases match TRBD2. The CDR3 is 15 amino acids. The ends lost 2 bases at V and 2 bases at J; junction bases unmatched: 9. Germline V gene lookup returns CDR1 DFQATT and CDR2 SNEGSKA (reference sequence).

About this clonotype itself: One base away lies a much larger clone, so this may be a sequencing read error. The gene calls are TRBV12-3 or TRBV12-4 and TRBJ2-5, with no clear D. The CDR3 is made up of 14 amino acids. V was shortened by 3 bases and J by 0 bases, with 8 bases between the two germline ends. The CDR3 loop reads CASSFLTDQETQYF. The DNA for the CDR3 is TGTGCCAGCAGTTTTCTCACGGACCAAGAGACCCAGTACTTC.

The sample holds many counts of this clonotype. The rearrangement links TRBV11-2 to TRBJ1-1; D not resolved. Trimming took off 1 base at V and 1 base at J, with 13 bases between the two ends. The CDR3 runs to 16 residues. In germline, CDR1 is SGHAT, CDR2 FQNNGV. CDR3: CASSLVSVGRNTEAFF. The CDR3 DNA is TGTGCCAGCAGCTTAGTGAGTGTAGGACGGAACACTGAAGCTTTCTTT.

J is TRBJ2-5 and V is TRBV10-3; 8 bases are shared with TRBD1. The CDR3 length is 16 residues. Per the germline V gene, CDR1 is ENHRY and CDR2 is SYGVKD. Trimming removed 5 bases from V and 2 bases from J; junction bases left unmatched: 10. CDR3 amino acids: CAISKADRGIQETQYF. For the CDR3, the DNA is TGTGCCATCAGTAAAGCCGACAGGGGAATTCAAGAGACCCAGTACTTC.

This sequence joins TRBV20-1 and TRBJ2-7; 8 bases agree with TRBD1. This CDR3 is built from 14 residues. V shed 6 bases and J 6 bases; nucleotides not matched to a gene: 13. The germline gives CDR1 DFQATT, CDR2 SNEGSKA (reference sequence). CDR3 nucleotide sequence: TGCAGTGCCGCCACTTGGACAGGGATCGCCGAGCAGTACTTC. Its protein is CSAATWTGIAEQYF.

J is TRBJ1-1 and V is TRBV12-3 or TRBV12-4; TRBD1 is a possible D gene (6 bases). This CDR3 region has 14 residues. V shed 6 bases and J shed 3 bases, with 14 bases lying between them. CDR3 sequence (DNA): TGTGCCAGCAGCATTGGGGGCATCGACACTGAAGCTTTCTTT. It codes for CASSIGGIDTEAFF.

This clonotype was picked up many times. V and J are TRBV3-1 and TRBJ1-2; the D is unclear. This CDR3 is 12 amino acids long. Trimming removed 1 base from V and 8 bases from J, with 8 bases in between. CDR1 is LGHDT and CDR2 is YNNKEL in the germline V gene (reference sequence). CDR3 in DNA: TGTGCCAGCAGCCAAGCAAGGGAAGGCTACACCTTC. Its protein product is CASSQAREGYTF. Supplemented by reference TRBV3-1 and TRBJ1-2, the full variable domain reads DTAVSQTPKYLVTQMGNDKSIKCEQNLGHDTMYWYKQDSKKFLKIMFSYNNKELIINETVPNRFSPKSPDKAHLNLHINSLELGDSAVYFCASSQAREGYTFGSGTRLTVV.

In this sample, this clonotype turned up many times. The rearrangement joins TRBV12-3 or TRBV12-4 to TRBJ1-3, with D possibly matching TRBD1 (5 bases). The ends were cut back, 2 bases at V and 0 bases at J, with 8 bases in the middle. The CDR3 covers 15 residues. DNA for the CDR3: TGTGCCAGCAGTTTACAGGGCTTCTCTGGAAACACCATATATTTT. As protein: CASSLQGFSGNTIYF.

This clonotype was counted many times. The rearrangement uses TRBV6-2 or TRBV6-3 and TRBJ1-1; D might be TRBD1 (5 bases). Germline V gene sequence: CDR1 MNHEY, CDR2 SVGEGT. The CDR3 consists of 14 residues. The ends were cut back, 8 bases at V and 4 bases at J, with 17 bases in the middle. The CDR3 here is CASRPRSGVTEAFF. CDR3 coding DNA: TGTGCCAGCCGACCCCGCTCGGGGGTCACTGAAGCTTTCTTT.

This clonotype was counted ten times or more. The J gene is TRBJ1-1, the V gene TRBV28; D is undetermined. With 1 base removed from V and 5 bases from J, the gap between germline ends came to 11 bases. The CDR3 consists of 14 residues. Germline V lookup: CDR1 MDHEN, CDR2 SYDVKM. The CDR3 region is CASSLYEGRTEAFF. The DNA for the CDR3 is TGTGCCAGCAGTTTATATGAGGGTCGAACTGAAGCTTTCTTT.

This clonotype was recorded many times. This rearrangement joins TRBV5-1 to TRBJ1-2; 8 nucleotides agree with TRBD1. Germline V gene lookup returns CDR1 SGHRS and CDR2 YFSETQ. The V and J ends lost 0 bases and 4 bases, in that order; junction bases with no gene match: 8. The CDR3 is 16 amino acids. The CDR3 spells CASSLDSGTGPYGYTF. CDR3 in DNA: TGCGCCAGCAGCTTGGACTCCGGGACAGGTCCCTATGGCTACACCTTC. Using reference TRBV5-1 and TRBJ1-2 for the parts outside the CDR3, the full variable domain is KAGVTQTPRYLIKTRGQQVTLSCSPISGHRSVSWYQQTPGQGLQFLFEYFSETQRNKGNFPGRFSGRQFSNSRSEMNVSTLELGDSALYLCASSLDSGTGPYGYTFGSGTRLTVV.

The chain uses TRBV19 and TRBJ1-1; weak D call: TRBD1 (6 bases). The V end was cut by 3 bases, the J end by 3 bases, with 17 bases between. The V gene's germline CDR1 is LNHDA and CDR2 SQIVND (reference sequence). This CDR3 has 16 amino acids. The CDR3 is CASSIGPGARDTEAFF. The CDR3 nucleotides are TGTGCCAGTAGTATCGGGCCAGGGGCCAGGGACACTGAAGCTTTCTTT.